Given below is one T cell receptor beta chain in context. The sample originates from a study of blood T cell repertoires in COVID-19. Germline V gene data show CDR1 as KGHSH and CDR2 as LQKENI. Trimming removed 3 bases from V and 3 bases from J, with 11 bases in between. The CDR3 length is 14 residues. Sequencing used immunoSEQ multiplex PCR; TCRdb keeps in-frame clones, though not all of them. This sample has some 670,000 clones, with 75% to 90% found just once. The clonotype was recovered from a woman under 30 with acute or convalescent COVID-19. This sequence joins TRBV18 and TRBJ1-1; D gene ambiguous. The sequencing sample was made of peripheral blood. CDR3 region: CASSPLEGYTEAFF. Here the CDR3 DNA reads TGTGCCAGCTCACCCCTCGAGGGTTACACTGAAGCTTTCTTT. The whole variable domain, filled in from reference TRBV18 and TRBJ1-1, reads NAGVMQNPRHLVRRRGQEARLRCSPMKGHSHVYWYRQLPEEGLKFMVYLQKENIIDESGMPKERFSAEFPKEGPSILRIQQVVRGDSAAYFCASSPLEGYTEAFFGQGTRLTVV.